A single sample gave rise to the 11 T cell receptor beta chains below, sequenced in a study of blood T cell repertoires in COVID-19. The assay was immunoSEQ multiplex PCR, and TCRdb's table has in-frame clones only and misses some. The data show a few hundred thousand clones, around 87% seen once. The sample was PBMCs or T cells enriched from blood (not recorded which). These receptors all come from a middle-aged woman who had recovered from COVID-19.

In DNA, the CDR3 is TGCAGGGGGACAGGGAGGGCTGAAGCTTTCTTT. Protein sequence: CRGTGRAEAFF. The chain has TRBV20-1 and TRBJ1-1; TRBD1 matches at 9 bases. Germline lookup yields CDR1 DFQATT and CDR2 SNEGSKA (reference sequence). This CDR3 spans 11 amino acids.

The chain is built from TRBV19 and TRBJ1-5; 12 bases are shared with TRBD1. This CDR3 is built from 19 residues. Germline CDR1 reads LNHDA; CDR2 reads SQIVND (reference sequence). The trim removed 5 bases at V and 6 bases at J, leaving 17 bases unmatched. The CDR3 loop is CASSVTGTGGFVVSQPQHF. For the CDR3, the DNA is TGTGCCAGTAGTGTAACCGGGACAGGGGGCTTTGTAGTTAGTCAGCCCCAGCATTTT.

This sequence joins TRBV9 and TRBJ1-1; D gene uncertain. The CDR3 is 15 amino acids. Germline loops: CDR1 SGDLS, CDR2 YYNGEE. Trimming removed 0 bases at V and 1 base at J, with 10 bases between. CDR3 nucleotides: TGTGCCAGCAGCGTAGGATTATGGAGGAACACTGAAGCTTTCTTT. Protein sequence: CASSVGLWRNTEAFF.

This sequence joins TRBV28 and TRBJ2-1; 16 positions match TRBD2. The length of the CDR3 is 17 residues. Germline V CDR1 and CDR2: MDHEN, SYDVKM. V shed 6 bases, J shed 8 bases, and the junction held 10 bases outside the gene matches. CDR3 protein: CASRGTSGRASTDEQFF. The DNA of the CDR3 is TGTGCCAGCAGGGGGACTAGCGGGAGGGCCTCTACCGATGAGCAGTTCTTC.

The chain carries TRBV10-3 and TRBJ2-2, with 7 bases that match TRBD2. From germline, CDR1 is ENHRY and CDR2 SYGVKD. V lost 3 bases to trimming and J lost 4 bases; unmatched junction nucleotides: 11. This CDR3 comprises 17 residues. In DNA form, the CDR3 reads TGTGCCATCAGTGACCCCCCCGCATCGGGGGGCACCGGGGAGCTGTTTTTT. Protein product: CAISDPPASGGTGELFF.

The chain joins TRBV3-1 (or the pseudogene TRBV3-2) to TRBJ2-1; TRBD2 agrees at 12 bases. CDR1 is LGHDT and CDR2 is YNNKEL in the germline V gene (reference sequence). The CDR3 loop spans 18 amino acids. After removal of 4 bases from V and 4 bases from J, the junction contained 11 bases not matched to a gene. The DNA of the CDR3 is TGTGCCAGCAGCCCCTCTCTCACCGGGACTAGCGGGTACAATGAGCAGTTCTTC. This encodes CASSPSLTGTSGYNEQFF.

The chain combines TRBV6-2 or TRBV6-3 with TRBJ2-7; 8 bases fit TRBD2. Trimming at V came to 2 bases and at J to 12 bases, leaving 12 bases not matched to a gene. Germline V gene data show CDR1 as MNHEY and CDR2 as SVGEGT. The CDR3 consists of 14 residues. CDR3 DNA sequence: TGTGCCAGCAGTTACCCCCAGCGGGAGAGTCGTCGGTACTTC. It specifies CASSYPQRESRRYF.

V gene TRBV5-6 combines with J gene TRBJ2-1, with D maybe TRBD2 (6 bases). Trimming shortened V by 1 base and J by 10 bases, and 9 bases separated the two germline ends. CDR3 length equals 12 residues. The germline gives CDR1 SGHDT, CDR2 YYEEEE. The CDR3 protein is CASSLSRGEQFF. Written as DNA, the CDR3 is TGTGCCAGCAGCTTGTCGCGGGGAGAGCAGTTCTTC.

The gene calls are TRBV9 and TRBJ2-1; 12 bases agree with TRBD1. The CDR3 contains 15 residues. Germline CDR1 reads SGDLS; CDR2 reads YYNGEE. V was clipped by 7 bases and J by 8 bases; unmatched bases: 10. The CDR3 DNA is TGTGCCAGCGCCTCTCGGGACAGGGGGCTTCATGAGCAGTTCTTC. Protein sequence: CASASRDRGLHEQFF.

The rearrangement links TRBV18 to TRBJ2-2, with a tentative D call TRBD1 (5 bases). V gave up 3 bases and J gave up 7 bases, with 12 bases separating them. Germline values: CDR1 KGHSH, CDR2 LQKENI. There are 14 residues in the CDR3. CDR3 region: CASSPYSGNGELFF. The CDR3 nucleotides are TGTGCCAGCTCACCTTACTCAGGGAACGGGGAGCTGTTTTTT.

This chain uses TRBV27 with TRBJ2-2, with D unclear. CDR1 MNHEY and CDR2 SMNVEV come from the germline V gene (reference sequence). There are 17 residues in the CDR3. V was shortened by 5 bases and J by 0 bases, with 16 bases between the two germline ends. CDR3 sequence: CASSPPRALANTGELFF. The CDR3 coding sequence is TGTGCCAGCAGTCCCCCAAGAGCCCTAGCGAACACCGGGGAGCTGTTTTTT.